Listed here are 27 T cell receptor beta chains from one sample, sequenced in a study of T cells after yellow fever vaccination. MiXCR was run by TCRdb on the 5' RACE reads, yielding one entry per CDR3 protein. The repertoire includes about 580,000 distinct CDR3 sequences, approximately 16% of them detected once, and about 18% sits in the top ten. Sequencing used PBMCs, obtained about 5 days after the first yellow fever vaccination. Receptor source: a young man who received the YFV17D yellow fever vaccine.

This clonotype was counted between two and nine times. This chain links TRBV7-8 with TRBJ2-7, with 7 bases that match TRBD2. The CDR3 spans 16 residues. Trimming removed 5 bases from V and 1 base from J; junction bases left unmatched: 11. Per the germline V gene, CDR1 is SGHVS and CDR2 is FQNEAQ. CDR3 protein: CASSARSLANSYEQYV. The CDR3 coding sequence is TGTGCCAGCAGCGCCCGATCACTAGCGAATTCCTACGAGCAGTACGTC.

Ten or more counts support this clonotype. The J gene is TRBJ1-5, the V gene TRBV3-1, with D uncertain. The CDR3 consists of 12 residues. Germline CDR1 LGHDT, CDR2 YNNKEL (reference sequence). Trimming pared 1 base from V and 5 bases from J, leaving 3 bases between. CDR3 region: CASSQGYQPQHF. The CDR3 DNA reads as TGTGCCAGCAGCCAAGGGTATCAGCCCCAGCATTTT.

The chain couples TRBV12-3 or TRBV12-4 to TRBJ2-5; weak D call: TRBD2 (6 bases). Between the trimmed V and J ends, which lost 0 bases and 4 bases, there was a span of 9 bases. The CDR3 extends over 14 amino acids. CDR3 in DNA: TGTGCCAGCAGTTTAGCCGAGGAGGGAGAGACCCAGTACTTC. Protein product: CASSLAEEGETQYF.

This clonotype was detected a few times. The chain links TRBV20-1 to TRBJ2-5; D remains ambiguous. CDR1 is DFQATT and CDR2 is SNEGSKA in the germline V gene (reference sequence). CDR3 size: 13 residues. V dropped 6 bases and J dropped 3 bases, with 14 bases sitting between them. The CDR3 here is CSAEHNGKETQYF. In nucleotides, the CDR3 is TGCAGTGCCGAACACAACGGCAAAGAGACCCAGTACTTC.

V and J are TRBV5-6 and TRBJ1-1, with D maybe TRBD1 (6 bases). CDR1 is SGHDT, CDR2 YYEEEE, per germline. Trimming took 4 bases from V and 7 from J, leaving 11 bases between them. CDR3 size: 12 residues. CDR3 amino acids: CASSVTGIEAFF. In DNA, the CDR3 is TGTGCCAGCAGCGTAACAGGGATTGAAGCTTTCTTT.

The CDR3 sequence: CASRALTSSTDTQYF. In nucleotides, the CDR3 is TGTGCCAGCAGGGCCTTAACGTCTAGCACAGATACGCAGTATTTT. The chain has TRBV7-9 and TRBJ2-3, with unresolved D. V gave up 6 bases and J gave up 0 bases, with 13 bases separating them. Germline V lookup: CDR1 SEHNR, CDR2 FQNEAQ (reference sequence). This CDR3 has 15 amino acids.

This clonotype has a handful of counts. This chain uses TRBV21-1 with TRBJ2-7; the table gives TRBD1 as D, unverified against the DNA. TRBV21-1 is noted as a pseudogene. There are 13 residues in the CDR3. CDR3 sequence reads: CASSPQGVIEQYV. The CDR3 bases are TGTGCCAGCTCCCCCCAGGGAGTGATCGAGCAGTACGTC.

V and J are TRBV7-2 and TRBJ2-7; D gene uncertain. This CDR3 spans 13 amino acids. Germline V gene sequence: CDR1 SGHTA, CDR2 FQGNSA. Trimming stripped 1 base from V and 7 bases from J, with 11 bases between. The CDR3 is CASSLGTLWEQYV. The CDR3 DNA is TGTGCCAGCAGCTTAGGGACGCTATGGGAGCAGTACGTC.

This clonotype turned up a few times. The rearrangement uses TRBV12-3 or TRBV12-4 and TRBJ2-2; a weak D match, TRBD1 (7 bases). This CDR3 comprises 17 residues. V shed 3 bases and J shed 2 bases, with 16 bases lying between them. CDR3 in DNA: TGTGCCAGCAGTTTTGGAGGGGGCTATGATAACACCGGGGAGCTGTTTTTT. Residues: CASSFGGGYDNTGELFF.

This clonotype was detected only a few times. J is TRBJ2-3 and V is TRBV20-1, with 12 bases lining up with TRBD2. J was trimmed by 0 bases and V by 5 bases; bases with no gene match: 12. The germline gives CDR1 DFQATT, CDR2 SNEGSKA (reference sequence). This CDR3 is built from 18 residues. CDR3 sequence (DNA): TGCAGTGCTGTAACCCAGATCGGACTAGCGGGGAGCACAGATACGCAGTATTTT. Residues: CSAVTQIGLAGSTDTQYF.

V gene TRBV5-1 combines with J gene TRBJ2-5; no reliable D call. CDR3 length: 14 residues. In germline, CDR1 is SGHRS, CDR2 YFSETQ. Trimming cost V 4 bases and J 5 bases, with 15 bases left between them. The CDR3 nucleotides read TGCGCCAGCAGCCCTCAAGGGCCCGGGGAGACCCAGTACTTC. Translation gives CASSPQGPGETQYF.

This clonotype was observed a few times. The chain couples TRBV5-1 to TRBJ2-7; 10 positions match TRBD2. In germline, CDR1 is SGHRS, CDR2 YFSETQ. The CDR3 runs 13 residues. The ends lost 5 bases at V and 7 bases at J; junction bases unmatched: 6. The CDR3 is CASSLAGVGEQYF. The CDR3 DNA reads TGCGCCAGCAGTCTAGCGGGAGTGGGGGAGCAGTACTTC.

This sequence joins TRBV5-1 and TRBJ2-3; TRBD1 is a possible D gene (6 bases). This CDR3 has 12 residues. Germline CDR1 reads SGHRS; CDR2 reads YFSETQ. Trimming stripped 2 bases from V and 9 bases from J, with 10 bases between. Written as DNA, the CDR3 is TGCGCCAGCAGCTTAGAGGGGGTGACGCAGTATTTT. This sequence encodes CASSLEGVTQYF.

The genes are TRBV18 and TRBJ2-6; no firm D call. The V and J ends lost 2 bases and 0 bases respectively, with 8 bases between them. Germline V CDR1 and CDR2: KGHSH, LQKENI. The CDR3 sequence is 16 residues long. The CDR3 protein is CASSPVFPSGANVLTF. In DNA, the CDR3 is TGTGCCAGCTCACCAGTCTTTCCCTCTGGGGCCAACGTCCTGACTTTC.

The rearrangement uses TRBV9 and TRBJ2-1, with 8 bases that match TRBD2. The ends lost 4 bases at V and 9 bases at J; junction bases unmatched: 9. There are 14 residues in the CDR3. The V gene's germline CDR1 is SGDLS and CDR2 YYNGEE. CDR3 amino acids: CASSLSGGRTEQFF. CDR3 coding DNA: TGTGCCAGCAGCCTCTCGGGGGGGCGGACTGAGCAGTTCTTC.

This clonotype was recorded at least ten times. The rearrangement joins TRBV12-3 or TRBV12-4 to TRBJ1-5; weak D call: TRBD1 (5 bases). V lost 6 bases and J lost 7, with 7 bases in between. This CDR3 spans 11 amino acids. This CDR3 reads CASRGRQPQHF. In DNA, the CDR3 is TGTGCCAGCAGGGGACGGCAGCCCCAGCATTTT.

J is TRBJ2-2 and V is TRBV7-8; a weak D match, TRBD2 (6 bases). The CDR3 is made up of 15 amino acids. Germline V gene data show CDR1 as SGHVS and CDR2 as FQNEAQ. The V gene lost 5 bases and the J gene lost 4 bases, with 14 bases spanning the gap. DNA for the CDR3: TGTGCCAGCAGCCCAAGTAGCGGATTCACCGGGGAGCTGTTTTTT. Residues: CASSPSSGFTGELFF.

This clonotype was detected many times. One end of the junction is discordant with germline, which a read error may explain. The chain uses TRBV20-1 and TRBJ2-5; TRBD2 matches 10 bases. This CDR3 region has 14 residues. Germline CDR1 DFQATT, CDR2 SNEGSKA (reference sequence). CDR3 sequence: CSASPRLAGENQYF. DNA of the CDR3: TGCAGTGCTAGTCCCCGGCTAGCGGGGGAGAACCAGTACTTC.

The sample holds a few counts of this clonotype. The chain joins TRBV6-5 to TRBJ2-7; tentative D call: TRBD2 (5 bases). CDR1 and CDR2 from the germline V gene are MNHEY and SVGAGI. Trimming pared 5 bases from V and 3 bases from J, leaving 14 bases between. The CDR3 runs to 14 residues. The CDR3 DNA reads TGTGCCAGCAGTACTCCTTGGGGAGTCTACGAGCAGTACGTC. It yields the protein CASSTPWGVYEQYV.

This clonotype was detected only a few times. The genes are TRBV24-1 and TRBJ2-3; unclear D gene. Trimming pared 6 bases from V and 6 bases from J, leaving 6 bases between. The CDR3 extends over 11 amino acids. Germline lookup yields CDR1 KGHDR and CDR2 SFDVKD. CDR3 sequence reads: CATSYLDTQYF. In DNA, the CDR3 is TGTGCCACCAGTTACCTGGATACGCAGTATTTT.

The CDR3 sequence: CASTLPGPLTEAFF. Written as DNA, the CDR3 is TGTGCCAGCACCCTCCCGGGACCTCTCACTGAAGCTTTCTTT. The chain uses TRBV12-3 or TRBV12-4 and TRBJ1-1; D is perhaps TRBD1 (5 bases). The CDR3 length is 14 residues. Trimming removed 7 bases from V and 4 bases from J, with 16 bases in between.

This clonotype was seen more than once but under ten times. The chain has TRBV4-1 and TRBJ2-2, with TRBD1 as a possible D gene (6 bases). Germline assignment: CDR1 MGHRA and CDR2 YSYEKL. The CDR3 runs 17 residues. Deletions cut 0 bases from V and 2 bases from J, with 13 bases between. The CDR3 here is CASSQEVRQVNTGELFF. The CDR3 coding sequence is TGCGCCAGCAGCCAAGAGGTGCGACAGGTTAACACCGGGGAGCTGTTTTTT.

This clonotype was seen only a few times. This chain links TRBV5-4 with TRBJ2-1, with 8 bases matching TRBD1. The CDR3 spans 14 residues. V shed 0 bases and J 5 bases; nucleotides not matched to a gene: 1. Germline lookup yields CDR1 SGHNT and CDR2 YYREEE (reference sequence). CDR3: CASSLVTGDNEQFF. The CDR3 nucleotides read TGTGCCAGCAGCTTGGTGACAGGGGACAATGAGCAGTTCTTC.

This clonotype was seen more than once but under ten times. The rearrangement uses TRBV6-2 or TRBV6-3 and TRBJ2-7, with TRBD2 as a possible D gene (6 bases). Trimming stripped 0 bases from V and 2 bases from J, with 8 bases between. The CDR3 is 14 amino acids. The V gene's germline CDR1 is MNHEY and CDR2 SVGEGT. The CDR3 DNA is TGTGCCAGCAGTTACTCGGGGGAGGCCTACGAGCAGTACGTC. Amino acids: CASSYSGEAYEQYV.

This clonotype was detected many times. This chain uses TRBV7-9 with TRBJ2-7; no clear D gene. Germline CDR1 reads SEHNR; CDR2 reads FQNEAQ (reference sequence). V lost 1 base and J 4 bases, leaving 8 bases between the germline ends. This CDR3 has 13 amino acids. This CDR3 is CASSLDRLYEQYF. The DNA of the CDR3 is TGTGCCAGCAGCTTAGATCGGTTATACGAGCAGTACTTC.

This clonotype was counted a few times. V usage is TRBV20-1 and J usage is TRBJ1-5; D call uncertain. The germline CDR1 and CDR2 sequences are DFQATT and SNEGSKA (reference sequence). The CDR3 spans 13 residues. Trimming stripped 7 bases from V and 4 bases from J, with 14 bases between. The CDR3 loop reads CSVLTDGNQPQHF. CDR3 coding DNA: TGCAGTGTTTTGACCGACGGTAATCAGCCCCAGCATTTT.

This clonotype was seen more than once but under ten times. This chain uses TRBV12-3 or TRBV12-4 with TRBJ2-1; D possibly corresponds to TRBD2 (7 bases). CDR3 length: 13 residues. Trimming removed 6 bases at V and 9 bases at J, with 15 bases between. CDR3 sequence reads: CASSPGGLGEQFF. Here the CDR3 DNA reads TGTGCCAGCAGCCCCGGGGGGCTCGGTGAGCAGTTCTTC.